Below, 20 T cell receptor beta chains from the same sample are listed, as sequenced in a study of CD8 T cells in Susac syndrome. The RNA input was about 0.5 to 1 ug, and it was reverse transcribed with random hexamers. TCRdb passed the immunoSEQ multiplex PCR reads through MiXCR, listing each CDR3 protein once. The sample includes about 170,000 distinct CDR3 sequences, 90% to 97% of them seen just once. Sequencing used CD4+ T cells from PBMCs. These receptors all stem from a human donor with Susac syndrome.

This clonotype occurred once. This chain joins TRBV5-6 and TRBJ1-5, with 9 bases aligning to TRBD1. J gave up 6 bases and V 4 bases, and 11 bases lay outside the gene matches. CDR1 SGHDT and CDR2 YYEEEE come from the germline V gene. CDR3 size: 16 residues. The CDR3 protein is CASSRRTGEYSQPQHF. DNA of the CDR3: TGTGCCAGCAGCCGAAGGACAGGGGAATACAGTCAGCCCCAGCATTTT.

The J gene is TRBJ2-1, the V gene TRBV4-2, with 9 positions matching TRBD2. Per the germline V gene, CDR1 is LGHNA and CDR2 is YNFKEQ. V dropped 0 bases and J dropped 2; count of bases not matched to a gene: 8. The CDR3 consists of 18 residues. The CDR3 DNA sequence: TGTGCCAGCAGCCAAGATATGGCTAGCGGGATCCCCTACAATGAGCAGTTCTTC. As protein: CASSQDMASGIPYNEQFF.

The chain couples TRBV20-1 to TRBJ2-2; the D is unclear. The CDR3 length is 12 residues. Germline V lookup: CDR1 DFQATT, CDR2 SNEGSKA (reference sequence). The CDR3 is CGVGRWAGELFF. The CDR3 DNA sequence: TGCGGCGTCGGGCGGTGGGCCGGGGAGCTGTTTTTT.

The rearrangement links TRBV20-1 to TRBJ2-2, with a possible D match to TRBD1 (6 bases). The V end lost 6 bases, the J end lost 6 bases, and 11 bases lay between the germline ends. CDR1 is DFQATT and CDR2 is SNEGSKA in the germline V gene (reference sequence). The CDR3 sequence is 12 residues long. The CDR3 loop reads CSADRGSGELFF. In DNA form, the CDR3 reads TGCAGTGCGGATAGGGGGTCCGGGGAGCTGTTTTTT.

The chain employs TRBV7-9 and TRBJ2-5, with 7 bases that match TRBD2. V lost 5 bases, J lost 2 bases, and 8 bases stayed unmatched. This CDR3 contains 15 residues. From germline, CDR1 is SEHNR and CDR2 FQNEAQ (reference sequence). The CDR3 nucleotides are TGTGCCAGCAGCCCTAGCGGCCTGGGACAAGAGACCCAGTACTTC. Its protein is CASSPSGLGQETQYF.

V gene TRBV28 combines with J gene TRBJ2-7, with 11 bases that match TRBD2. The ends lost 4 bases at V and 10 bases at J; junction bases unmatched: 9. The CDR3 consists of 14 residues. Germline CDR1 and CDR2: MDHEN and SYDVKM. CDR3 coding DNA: TGTGCCAGCAGTTCGCCGGGACTAGCGGCACGTCAGTACTTC. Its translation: CASSSPGLAARQYF. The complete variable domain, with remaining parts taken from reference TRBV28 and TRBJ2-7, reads DVKVTQSSRYLVKRTGEKVFLECVQDMDHENMFWYRQDPGLGLRLIYFSYDVKMKEKGDIPEGYSVSREKKERFSLILESASTNQTSMYLCASSSPGLAARQYFGPGTRLTVT.

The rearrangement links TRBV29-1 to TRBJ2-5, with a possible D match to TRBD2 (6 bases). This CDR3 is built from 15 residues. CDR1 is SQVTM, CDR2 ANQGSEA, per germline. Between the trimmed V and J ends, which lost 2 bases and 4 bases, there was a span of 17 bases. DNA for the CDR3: TGCAGCGTTGAAATTTTGGCAGGGAGGCGAGAGACCCAGTACTTC. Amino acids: CSVEILAGRRETQYF.

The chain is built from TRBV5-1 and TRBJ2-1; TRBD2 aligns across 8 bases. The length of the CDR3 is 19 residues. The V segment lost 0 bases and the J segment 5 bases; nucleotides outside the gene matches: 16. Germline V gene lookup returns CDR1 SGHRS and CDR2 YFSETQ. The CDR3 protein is CASSLAIGRATRADNEQFF. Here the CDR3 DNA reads TGCGCCAGCAGCTTGGCCATCGGGAGGGCAACTAGGGCCGACAATGAGCAGTTCTTC.

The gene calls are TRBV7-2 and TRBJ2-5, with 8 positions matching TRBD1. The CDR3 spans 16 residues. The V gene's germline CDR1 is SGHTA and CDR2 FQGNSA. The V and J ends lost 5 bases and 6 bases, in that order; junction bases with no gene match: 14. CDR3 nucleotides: TGTGCCAGCAGCACGACCGGGACAGGTGCGATGAAGACCCAGTACTTC. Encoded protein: CASSTTGTGAMKTQYF.

The CDR3 is CASSAMSPGLAGLDEQYF. The CDR3 DNA follows: TGTGCCAGCAGTGCCATGAGCCCGGGACTAGCGGGACTCGACGAGCAGTACTTC. The rearrangement links TRBV2 to TRBJ2-7; 13 nucleotides line up with TRBD2. The germline gives CDR1 SNHLY, CDR2 FYNNEI. Trimming removed 4 bases from V and 5 bases from J; junction bases left unmatched: 14. The CDR3 spans 18 residues.

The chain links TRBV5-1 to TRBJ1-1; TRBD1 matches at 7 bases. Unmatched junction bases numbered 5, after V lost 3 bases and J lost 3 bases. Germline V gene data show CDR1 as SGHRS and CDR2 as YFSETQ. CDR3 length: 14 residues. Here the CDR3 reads CASSWPGTDTEAFF. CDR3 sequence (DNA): TGCGCCAGCAGCTGGCCCGGGACAGACACTGAAGCTTTCTTT.

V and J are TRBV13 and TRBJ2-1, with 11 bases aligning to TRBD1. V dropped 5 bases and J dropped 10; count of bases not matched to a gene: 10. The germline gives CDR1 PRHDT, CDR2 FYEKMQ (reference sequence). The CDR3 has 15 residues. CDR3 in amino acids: CASSPRTGGLEEQFF. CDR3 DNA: TGTGCCAGCAGCCCCCGGACAGGGGGCCTCGAGGAGCAGTTCTTC.

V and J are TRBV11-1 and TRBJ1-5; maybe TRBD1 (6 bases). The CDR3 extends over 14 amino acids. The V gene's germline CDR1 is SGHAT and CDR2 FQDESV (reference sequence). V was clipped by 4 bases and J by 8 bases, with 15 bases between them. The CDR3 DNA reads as TGTGCCAGCAGCTACAGACAGGCCGGGGAGCCCCAGCATTTT. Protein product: CASSYRQAGEPQHF. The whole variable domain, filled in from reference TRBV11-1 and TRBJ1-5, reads EAEVAQSPRYKITEKSQAVAFWCDPISGHATLYWYRQILGQGPELLVQFQDESVVDDSQLPKDRFSAERLKGVDSTLKIQPAELGDSAMYLCASSYRQAGEPQHFGDGTRLSIL.

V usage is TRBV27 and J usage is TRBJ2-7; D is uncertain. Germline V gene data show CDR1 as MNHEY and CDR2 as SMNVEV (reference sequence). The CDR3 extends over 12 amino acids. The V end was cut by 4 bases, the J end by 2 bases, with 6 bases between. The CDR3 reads CASSSQTYEQYF. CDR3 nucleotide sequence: TGTGCCAGCAGTTCCCAAACCTACGAGCAGTACTTC.

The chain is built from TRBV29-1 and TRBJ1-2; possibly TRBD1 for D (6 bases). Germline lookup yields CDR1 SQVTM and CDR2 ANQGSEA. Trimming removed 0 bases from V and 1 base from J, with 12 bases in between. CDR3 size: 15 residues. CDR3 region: CSVEDTRTDNYGYTF. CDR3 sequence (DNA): TGCAGCGTTGAAGATACGCGGACAGATAACTATGGCTACACCTTC.

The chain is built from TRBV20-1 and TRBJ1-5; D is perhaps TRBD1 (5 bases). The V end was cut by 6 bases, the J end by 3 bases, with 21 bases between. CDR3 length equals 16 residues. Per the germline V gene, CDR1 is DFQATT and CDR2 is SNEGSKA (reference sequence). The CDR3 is CSAYRDGHSINQPQHF. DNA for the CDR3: TGCAGTGCCTACCGGGACGGACATAGCATCAATCAGCCCCAGCATTTT.

The CDR3 DNA follows: TGCGCCAGCAGTCCCCCACTGAGGTGTTGCGAGCAGTACTTC. It codes for CASSPPLRCCEQYF. J is TRBJ2-7 and V is TRBV23-1; D remains ambiguous. TRBV23-1 is an open reading frame, and its role is uncertain. The CDR3 length is 14 residues. Trimming removed 4 bases from V and 6 bases from J, with 16 bases in between.

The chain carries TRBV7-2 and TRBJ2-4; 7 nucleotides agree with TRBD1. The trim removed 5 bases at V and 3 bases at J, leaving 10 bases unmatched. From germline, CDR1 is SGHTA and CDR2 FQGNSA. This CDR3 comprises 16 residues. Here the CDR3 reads CASSERQGMGKNIQYF. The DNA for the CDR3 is TGTGCCAGCAGCGAGCGACAGGGTATGGGCAAAAACATTCAGTACTTC.

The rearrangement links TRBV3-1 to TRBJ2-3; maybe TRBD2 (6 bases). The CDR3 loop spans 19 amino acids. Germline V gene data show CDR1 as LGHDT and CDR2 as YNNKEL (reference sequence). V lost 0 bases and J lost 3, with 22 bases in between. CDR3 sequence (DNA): TGTGCCAGCAGCCAAGAAGTTACGGGAGTGGTGAGGTCAACAGATACGCAGTATTTT. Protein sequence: CASSQEVTGVVRSTDTQYF.

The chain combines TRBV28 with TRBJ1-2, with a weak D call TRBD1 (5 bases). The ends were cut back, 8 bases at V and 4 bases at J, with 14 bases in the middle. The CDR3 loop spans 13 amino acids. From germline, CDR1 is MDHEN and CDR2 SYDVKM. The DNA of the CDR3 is TGTGCCAGCTGGTTGGGGACGGGCTATGGCTACACCTTC. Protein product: CASWLGTGYGYTF.